This T cell receptor beta chain was captured by sequencing in a study of T cell responses to AZD1222 COVID-19 vaccine. Overall study: Second-dose intervals of approximately 4 or approximately 12 weeks were pooled.

General study results and limits: Once two AZD1222 doses were given, Spike-specific TCR breadth and depth went up. Within unmutated variant regions lay the reported targets of nearly half of spike-specific TCRs. The peak T cell response came first, and repertoires were sampled only after it.

Assay used: immunoSEQ multiplex PCR; TCRdb lists only in-frame clones, some missing. The data contain around 100,000 clones, roughly 90% of them singletons. Germline-derived CDR1 and CDR2 are MNHEY and SVGAGI. Trimming left V 2 bases short and J 2 bases short, with 7 bases between. The CDR3 contains 15 residues. Turning to this clone: Its antigen is not identified.

The rearrangement joins TRBV6-5 to TRBJ1-6; D might be TRBD1 (5 bases). The sample consisted of peripheral blood, taken on day 0 of AZD1222 vaccination. This receptor was identified in an adult in good health. The CDR3 DNA sequence: TGTGCCAGCAGTTACGACAGTACCTATAATTCACCCCTCCACTTT. Amino acids: CASSYDSTYNSPLHF.